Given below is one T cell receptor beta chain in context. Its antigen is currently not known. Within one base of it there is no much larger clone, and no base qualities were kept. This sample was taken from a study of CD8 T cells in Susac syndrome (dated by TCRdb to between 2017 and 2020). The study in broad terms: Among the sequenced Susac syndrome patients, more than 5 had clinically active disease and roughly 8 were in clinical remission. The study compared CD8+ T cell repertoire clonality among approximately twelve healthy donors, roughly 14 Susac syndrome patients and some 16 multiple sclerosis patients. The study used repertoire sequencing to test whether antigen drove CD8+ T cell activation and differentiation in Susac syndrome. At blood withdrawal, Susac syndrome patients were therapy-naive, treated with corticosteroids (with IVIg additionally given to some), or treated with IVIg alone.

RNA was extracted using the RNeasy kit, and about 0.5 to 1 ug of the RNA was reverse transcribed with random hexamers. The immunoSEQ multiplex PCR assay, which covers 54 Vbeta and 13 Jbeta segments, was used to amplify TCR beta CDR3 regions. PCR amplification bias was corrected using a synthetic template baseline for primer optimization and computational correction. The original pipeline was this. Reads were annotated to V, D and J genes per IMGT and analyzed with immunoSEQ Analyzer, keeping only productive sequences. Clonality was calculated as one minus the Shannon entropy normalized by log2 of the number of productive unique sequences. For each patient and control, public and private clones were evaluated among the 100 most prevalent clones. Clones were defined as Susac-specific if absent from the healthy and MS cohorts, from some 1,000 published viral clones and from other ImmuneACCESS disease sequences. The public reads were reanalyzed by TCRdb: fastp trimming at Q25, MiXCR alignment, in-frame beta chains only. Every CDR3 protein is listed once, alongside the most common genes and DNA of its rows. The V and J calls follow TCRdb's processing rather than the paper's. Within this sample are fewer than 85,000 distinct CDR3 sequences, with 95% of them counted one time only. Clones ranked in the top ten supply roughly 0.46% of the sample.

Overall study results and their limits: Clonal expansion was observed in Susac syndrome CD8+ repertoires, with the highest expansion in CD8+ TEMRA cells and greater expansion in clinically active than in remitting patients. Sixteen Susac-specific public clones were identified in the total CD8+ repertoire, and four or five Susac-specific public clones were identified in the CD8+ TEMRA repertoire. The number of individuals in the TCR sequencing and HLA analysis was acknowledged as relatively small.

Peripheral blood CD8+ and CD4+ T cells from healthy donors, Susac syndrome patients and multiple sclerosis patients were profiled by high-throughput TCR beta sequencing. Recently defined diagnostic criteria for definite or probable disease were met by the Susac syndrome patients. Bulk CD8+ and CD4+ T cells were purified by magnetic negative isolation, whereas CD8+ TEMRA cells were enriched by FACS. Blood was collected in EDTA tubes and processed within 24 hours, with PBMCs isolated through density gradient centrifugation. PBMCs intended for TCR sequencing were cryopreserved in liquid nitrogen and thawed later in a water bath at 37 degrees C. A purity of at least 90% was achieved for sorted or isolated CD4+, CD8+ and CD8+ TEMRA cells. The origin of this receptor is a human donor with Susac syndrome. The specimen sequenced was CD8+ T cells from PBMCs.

The nucleotide sequence reads as follows: TGCAGTGCTAGAGATCGGACTAGCCTCACAGATACGCAGTATTTT. It translates to CSARDRTSLTDTQYF. In this chain, TRBV20-1 is recombined with TRBJ2-3; a stretch of 8 junction bases matches TRBD2. CDR1 DFQATT and CDR2 SNEGSKA are derived from the germline V gene (reference sequence). After removal of 0 bases from V and 2 bases from J, the junction retains 4 bases not matched to a gene. From the cysteine through the phenylalanine, the CDR3 covers 15 amino acids. The only DNA kept is the CDR3, 45 bases in frame from the first base.